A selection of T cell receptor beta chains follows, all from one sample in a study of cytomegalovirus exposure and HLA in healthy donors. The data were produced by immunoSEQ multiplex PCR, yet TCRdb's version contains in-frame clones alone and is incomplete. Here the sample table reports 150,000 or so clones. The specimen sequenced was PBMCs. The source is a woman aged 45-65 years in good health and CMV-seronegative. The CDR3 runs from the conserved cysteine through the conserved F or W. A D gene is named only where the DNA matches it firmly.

CDR3 DNA: TGTGCCAGCAGTGGGGGCGCGACAGATACGCAGTATTTT; CDR3 protein: CASSGGATDTQYF; D gene: -; V gene: TRBV28; J gene: TRBJ2-3
CDR3 DNA: TGTGCCAGCAGCCCACAGGGGGCTAAAGAGCAGTACTTC; CDR3 protein: CASSPQGAKEQYF; D gene: TRBD1; V gene: TRBV7-3; J gene: TRBJ2-7
CDR3 DNA: TGTGCCAGCAGACAACAGGGGGCGGGCACAGATACGCAGTATTTT; CDR3 protein: CASRQQGAGTDTQYF; D gene: TRBD1; V gene: TRBV6-5; J gene: TRBJ2-3
CDR3 DNA: TGTGCCAGCAGCTTACCGGGACAGTCGGAGACCCAGCATTTT; CDR3 protein: CASSLPGQSETQHF; D gene: TRBD1; V gene: TRBV7-9; J gene: TRBJ1-5
CDR3 DNA: TGTGCCAGCGTAAAAATGGGGGCCGGGAGCAATCAGCCCCAGCATTTT; CDR3 protein: CASVKMGAGSNQPQHF; D gene: -; V gene: TRBV28; J gene: TRBJ1-5
CDR3 DNA: TGTGCCAGCACCCCCCCGTGGGGGGGACTCAATCAGCCCCAGCATTTT; CDR3 protein: CASTPPWGGLNQPQHF; D gene: -; V gene: TRBV28; J gene: TRBJ1-5
CDR3 DNA: TGTGCCAGCAGCCAACAGGGGTGGGGGATCCACTTT; CDR3 protein: CASSQQGWGIHF; D gene: TRBD1; V gene: TRBV7-9; J gene: TRBJ1-6
CDR3 DNA: TGTGCCAGCAGCTTGGACAGGGGGGAGTTCTACGAGCAGTACTTC; CDR3 protein: CASSLDRGEFYEQYF; D gene: TRBD1; V gene: TRBV5-4; J gene: TRBJ2-7
CDR3 DNA: TGTGCCAGCAGCGGGCCCCCTAAACGCGGGCTGTTTTTT; CDR3 protein: CASSGPPKRGLFF; D gene: -; V gene: TRBV13; J gene: TRBJ1-4
CDR3 DNA: TGTGCCTGGAGTGGGCGGGTACACACTGAAGCTTTCTTT; CDR3 protein: CAWSGRVHTEAFF; D gene: -; V gene: TRBV30; J gene: TRBJ1-1
CDR3 DNA: TGTGCCAGCAGCAGGACTAGCGGGGGGGCCTCAGGCACAGATACGCAGTATTTT; CDR3 protein: CASSRTSGGASGTDTQYF; D gene: TRBD2; V gene: TRBV7-9; J gene: TRBJ2-3
CDR3 DNA: TGTGCCAGCAGCTTGACAGGGGGCTACGAGCAGTACTTC; CDR3 protein: CASSLTGGYEQYF; D gene: TRBD1; V gene: TRBV13; J gene: TRBJ2-7
CDR3 DNA: TGTGCCATCAGTGACCCGACAGGACAAGAGACCCAGTACTTC; CDR3 protein: CAISDPTGQETQYF; D gene: -; V gene: TRBV10-3; J gene: TRBJ2-5
CDR3 DNA: TGCGCCAGCAGCCGAGTGGTGAGTTTCTCTGGGGCCAACGTCCTGACTTTC; CDR3 protein: CASSRVVSFSGANVLTF; D gene: -; V gene: TRBV4-1; J gene: TRBJ2-6
CDR3 DNA: TGTGCCAGCAGCTTAGCGACTTTTACGAACACTGAAGCTTTCTTT; CDR3 protein: CASSLATFTNTEAFF; D gene: -; V gene: TRBV11-2; J gene: TRBJ1-1
CDR3 DNA: TGTGCCAGCAGCCCGTACGGTTATAGCAATCAGCCCCAGCATTTT; CDR3 protein: CASSPYGYSNQPQHF; D gene: -; V gene: TRBV9; J gene: TRBJ1-5
CDR3 DNA: TGTGCCAGCAGAGGACTTAACAATGAGCAGTTCTTC; CDR3 protein: CASRGLNNEQFF; D gene: -; V gene: TRBV2; J gene: TRBJ2-1
CDR3 DNA: TGTGCCAGCTCACCACCGGTGCGAGGCTACGAGCAGTACTTC; CDR3 protein: CASSPPVRGYEQYF; D gene: -; V gene: TRBV18; J gene: TRBJ2-7
CDR3 DNA: TGTGCCAGCAGCTTAAGTCAGGGGCCCAGCGGGGGCTCCTACAATGAGCAGTTCTTC; CDR3 protein: CASSLSQGPSGGSYNEQFF; D gene: TRBD2; V gene: TRBV7-3; J gene: TRBJ2-1
CDR3 DNA: TGCGCCAGCAGCCCGAGGGTGACGACTAGCGGAAGCACAGATACGCAGTATTTT; CDR3 protein: CASSPRVTTSGSTDTQYF; D gene: TRBD2; V gene: TRBV5-1; J gene: TRBJ2-3
CDR3 DNA: TGTGCCAGCAGTGTCCCGGGACTAGCGCGCGAGCAGTACTTC; CDR3 protein: CASSVPGLAREQYF; D gene: TRBD2; V gene: TRBV6-1; J gene: TRBJ2-7
CDR3 DNA: TGTGCCAGCAGCTCGACCGGGACAGGGGAGACCCAGTACTTC; CDR3 protein: CASSSTGTGETQYF; D gene: TRBD1; V gene: TRBV7-2; J gene: TRBJ2-5
CDR3 DNA: TGTGCCATCAGTGTGGAGAGGATGAACACTGAAGCTTTCTTT; CDR3 protein: CAISVERMNTEAFF; D gene: -; V gene: TRBV10-3; J gene: TRBJ1-1
CDR3 DNA: TGTGCCATCAGTGAGTCAGACAGGGAATCTCAGCCCCAGCATTTT; CDR3 protein: CAISESDRESQPQHF; D gene: TRBD1; V gene: TRBV10-3; J gene: TRBJ1-5
CDR3 DNA: TGTGCCAGCAGCTTGGGCAGGCAGGAGACCCAGTACTTC; CDR3 protein: CASSLGRQETQYF; D gene: -; V gene: TRBV5-4; J gene: TRBJ2-5
CDR3 DNA: TGCGCCAGCAGCTTGGACGACATGCGAGTTGGGGAGCAGTACTTC; CDR3 protein: CASSLDDMRVGEQYF; D gene: -; V gene: TRBV5-1; J gene: TRBJ2-7
CDR3 DNA: TGTGCCAGCAGTTTATTGCACAGAAATAGCAATCAGCCCCAGCATTTT; CDR3 protein: CASSLLHRNSNQPQHF; D gene: -; V gene: TRBV28; J gene: TRBJ1-5
CDR3 DNA: TGTGCCAGCAGCCAAGTCTTAGCCTACGAGCAGTACTTC; CDR3 protein: CASSQVLAYEQYF; D gene: -; V gene: TRBV4-2; J gene: TRBJ2-7
CDR3 DNA: TGCGCCAGCAGTCGCATGCGGGGCGGGAGCGATAATGAGCAGTTCTTC; CDR3 protein: CASSRMRGGSDNEQFF; D gene: TRBD2; V gene: TRBV5-1; J gene: TRBJ2-1
CDR3 DNA: TGTGCCAGCAGCTTACAGGGGGCTTTGGCCCATGAGCAGTTCTTC; CDR3 protein: CASSLQGALAHEQFF; D gene: TRBD1; V gene: TRBV13; J gene: TRBJ2-1
CDR3 DNA: TGTGCCAGTACGGCTCCGGGACTCGAGGAGCAGTACTTC; CDR3 protein: CASTAPGLEEQYF; D gene: -; V gene: TRBV6-5; J gene: TRBJ2-7
CDR3 DNA: TGTGCCAGCAGTGAAATTGGGACTAGCGGGAGGGGCGAGCAGTTCTTC; CDR3 protein: CASSEIGTSGRGEQFF; D gene: TRBD2; V gene: TRBV6-4; J gene: TRBJ2-1
CDR3 DNA: TGTGCCAGCAGCTTAGCGGCGGGGACCTACGAGCAGTACTTC; CDR3 protein: CASSLAAGTYEQYF; D gene: -; V gene: TRBV7-6; J gene: TRBJ2-7
CDR3 DNA: TGTGCCAGCAGCCAGCACAAGCGGGTAGAAGGGGATACGCAGTATTTT; CDR3 protein: CASSQHKRVEGDTQYF; D gene: -; V gene: TRBV4-2; J gene: TRBJ2-3
CDR3 DNA: TGTGCCAGTAGTATAATCTACAGGGGAAGGGTAGAGCAGTACTTC; CDR3 protein: CASSIIYRGRVEQYF; D gene: TRBD1; V gene: TRBV19; J gene: TRBJ2-7
CDR3 DNA: TGCGCCAGCAGCCAACCGTTTTTACCCCTCCACTTT; CDR3 protein: CASSQPFLPLHF; D gene: -; V gene: TRBV4-1; J gene: TRBJ1-6
CDR3 DNA: TGTGCCAGCAGTTTAACGGGGTACGGCTACACCTTC; CDR3 protein: CASSLTGYGYTF; D gene: -; V gene: TRBV28; J gene: TRBJ1-2
CDR3 DNA: TGTGCCACCATACAGGGGGCCTACGAGCAGTACTTC; CDR3 protein: CATIQGAYEQYF; D gene: TRBD1; V gene: TRBV6-1; J gene: TRBJ2-7